The 13 T cell receptor beta chains in this list originate from one sample, sequenced in a study of blood T cell repertoires in COVID-19. Generated by immunoSEQ multiplex PCR, the TCRdb table keeps only in-frame clones and is missing some. The table has approximately 110,000 clones, approximately 85% seen once. Sequences were obtained from peripheral blood. Source of these receptors: a man aged 70 or older with acute or convalescent COVID-19.

The chain links TRBV10-1 to TRBJ2-1; TRBD2 matches at 10 bases. The germline V gene encodes CDR1 WNHNN and CDR2 SYGVQD (reference sequence). The length of the CDR3 is 16 residues. Unmatched junction bases numbered 8, after V lost 4 bases and J lost 5 bases. CDR3 DNA: TGCGCCAGCAGTGTCTCTAGCGGGAGAAGACACAATGAGCAGTTCTTC. Its translation is CASSVSSGRRHNEQFF.

V gene TRBV9 combines with J gene TRBJ2-7, with D maybe TRBD1 (6 bases). V was clipped by 0 bases and J by 5 bases, with 9 bases between them. This CDR3 has 13 amino acids. From germline, CDR1 is SGDLS and CDR2 YYNGEE. The CDR3 here is CASSVETGNEQYF. The CDR3 DNA sequence: TGTGCCAGCAGCGTAGAAACAGGGAACGAGCAGTACTTC.

The J gene is TRBJ1-6, the V gene TRBV3-1 (or the pseudogene TRBV3-2), with D uncertain. Germline V CDR1 and CDR2: LGHDT, YNNKEL (reference sequence). The CDR3 loop spans 14 amino acids. Trimming cost V 8 bases and J 0 bases, with 8 bases left between them. The CDR3 sequence is CASEQSSYNSPLHF. CDR3 coding DNA: TGTGCCAGCGAACAGAGCTCCTATAATTCACCCCTCCACTTT.

The V and J genes are TRBV19 and TRBJ2-1; D is uncertain. V shed 3 bases and J shed 5 bases, with 5 bases lying between them. Germline CDR1 and CDR2: LNHDA and SQIVND (reference sequence). There are 12 residues in the CDR3. This chain's CDR3 is CASSMSNNEQFF. The DNA of the CDR3 is TGTGCCAGTAGTATGTCCAACAATGAGCAGTTCTTC.

The rearrangement uses TRBV6-1 and TRBJ1-4; 7 nucleotides agree with TRBD1. Per the germline V gene, CDR1 is MNHNS and CDR2 is SASEGT. The CDR3 runs to 15 residues. With 2 bases clipped from V and 3 bases from J, the junction kept 3 bases outside the gene matches. The chain's CDR3 is CASSEPQGANEKLFF. CDR3 coding DNA: TGTGCCAGCAGTGAACCTCAGGGGGCTAATGAAAAACTGTTTTTT.

The rearrangement links TRBV7-9 to TRBJ2-1, with 9 bases aligning to TRBD1. V shed 4 bases and J 9 bases; nucleotides not matched to a gene: 4. This CDR3 is built from 13 residues. Per the germline V gene, CDR1 is SEHNR and CDR2 is FQNEAQ (reference sequence). CDR3 nucleotide sequence: TGTGCCAGCAGCTCGGGACAGGGTGGTGAGCAGTTCTTC. Translation gives CASSSGQGGEQFF.

This clone showed up just a few times. The chain employs TRBV7-9 and TRBJ2-7, with 7 bases aligning to TRBD1. This CDR3 comprises 17 residues. Germline V CDR1 and CDR2: SEHNR, FQNEAQ (reference sequence). J gave up 0 bases and V 3 bases, and 11 bases lay outside the gene matches. CDR3 protein: CASSFADQDRSSYEQYF. Written as DNA, the CDR3 is TGTGCCAGCAGCTTCGCTGACCAGGACAGGAGCTCCTACGAGCAGTACTTC.

The DNA for the CDR3 is TGTGCCAGCAGCCCTCGGGACAGAGCCAAAAACATTCAGTACTTC. It specifies CASSPRDRAKNIQYF. The rearrangement uses TRBV3-1 (or the pseudogene TRBV3-2) and TRBJ2-4; TRBD1 matches at 7 bases. The CDR3 sequence is 15 residues long. The junction had 3 bases not matched to a gene; V was cut back by 4 bases and J by 0 bases. CDR1 and CDR2 from the germline V gene are LGHDT and YNNKEL (reference sequence).

Concerning this clone: At one end, the junction sequence differs from germline, possibly due to a read error. The gene calls are TRBV7-7 and TRBJ2-2; 8 nucleotides line up with TRBD1. This CDR3 has 15 amino acids. Germline values: CDR1 SSHAT, CDR2 FNYEAQ (reference sequence). The CDR3, as DNA: TGTGCTAGCAGCTTAGGACAGGGATACACCGGGGAGCTGTTTTTT. Translating it yields CASSLGQGYTGELFF.

The rearrangement uses TRBV6-5 and TRBJ2-1; 10 nucleotides align to TRBD2. Per germline, CDR1 MNHEY and CDR2 SVGAGI. The CDR3 runs to 16 residues. Trimming at V came to 4 bases and at J to 4 bases, leaving 7 bases not matched to a gene. CDR3 coding DNA: TGTGCCAGCAGTTCCGGTAGCGGGGGGACGTACAATGAGCAGTTCTTC. The encoded protein is CASSSGSGGTYNEQFF.

The CDR3 nucleotides are TGCGCCAGCAGCCCTGGGACAGGGGGTGAAAAACTGTTTTTT. Amino acids: CASSPGTGGEKLFF. The rearrangement uses TRBV5-1 and TRBJ1-4; 11 bases align to TRBD1. Germline-derived CDR1 and CDR2 are SGHRS and YFSETQ. The trim removed 4 bases at V and 7 bases at J, leaving 3 bases unmatched. CDR3 length: 14 amino acids.

The rearrangement links TRBV4-1 to TRBJ2-1; TRBD1 matches 7 bases. Looked up from germline, CDR1 is MGHRA and CDR2 is YSYEKL. There are 17 residues in the CDR3. V shed 3 bases and J 4 bases; nucleotides not matched to a gene: 12. CDR3 sequence reads: CASSQQHQGDPYNEQFF. CDR3 DNA sequence: TGCGCCAGCAGCCAGCAACATCAGGGGGACCCTTACAATGAGCAGTTCTTC.

The chain recombines TRBV7-8 with TRBJ2-7; D is possibly TRBD1 (7 bases). The CDR3 spans 15 residues. Deletions cut 5 bases from V and 6 bases from J, with 20 bases between. From germline, CDR1 is SGHVS and CDR2 FQNEAQ. As DNA, the CDR3 is TGTGCCAGCAGCCCAAGCCTACGGCAGGGGGGCGAGCAGTACTTC. The encoded protein is CASSPSLRQGGEQYF.